Listed here are 12 T cell receptor beta chains from one sample, sequenced in a study of blood T cell repertoires in COVID-19. Measured with immunoSEQ multiplex PCR; TCRdb has only the in-frame clones, and not every one. Here the sample spans about 110,000 clones, 88% being singletons. Material for sequencing was peripheral blood. The receptors were gathered from a man in his fifties with active or convalescent COVID-19.

This clone was observed a single time. This chain connects TRBV5-6 to TRBJ1-2, with D possibly being TRBD1 (6 bases). The germline V and J ends were trimmed by 0 bases and 3 bases, with 6 bases remaining between them. The CDR3 loop spans 13 amino acids. From germline, CDR1 is SGHDT and CDR2 YYEEEE. This CDR3 is CASSLGQDYGYTF. DNA for the CDR3: TGTGCCAGCAGCTTGGGACAGGACTATGGCTACACCTTC.

V usage is TRBV19 and J usage is TRBJ1-5; the match to TRBD1 covers 10 bases. Germline CDR1 LNHDA, CDR2 SQIVND (reference sequence). Losses at the gene ends were 3 bases for V and 4 bases for J; bases not matched to a gene: 9. This CDR3 is built from 17 residues. This chain's CDR3 is CASSIEGPGQGNQPQHF. The CDR3 nucleotides read TGTGCCAGTAGTATCGAGGGACCGGGACAGGGGAATCAGCCCCAGCATTTT. Full variable domain (remainder filled in from reference TRBV19 and TRBJ1-5): DGGITQSPKYLFRKEGQNVTLSCEQNLNHDAMYWYRQDPGQGLRLIYYSQIVNDFQKGDIAEGYSVSREKKESFPLTVTSAQKNPTAFYLCASSIEGPGQGNQPQHFGDGTRLSIL.

This chain joins TRBV19 and TRBJ2-4, with 9 nucleotides matching TRBD1. V lost 3 bases and J lost 2; bases outside the gene matches: 5. There are 16 residues in the CDR3. In germline, CDR1 is LNHDA, CDR2 SQIVND (reference sequence). The CDR3 bases are TGTGCCAGTAGTATTCCGGGACAGGGCCCCAAAAACATTCAGTACTTC. It specifies CASSIPGQGPKNIQYF. Drawing the rest from reference TRBV19 and TRBJ2-4, the complete variable domain is DGGITQSPKYLFRKEGQNVTLSCEQNLNHDAMYWYRQDPGQGLRLIYYSQIVNDFQKGDIAEGYSVSREKKESFPLTVTSAQKNPTAFYLCASSIPGQGPKNIQYFGAGTRLSVL.

The chain is built from TRBV7-2 and TRBJ1-1, with a tentative D call TRBD1 (6 bases). This CDR3 has 13 amino acids. Germline lookup yields CDR1 SGHTA and CDR2 FQGNSA. Deletions cut 4 bases from V and 1 base from J, with 7 bases between. The CDR3 bases are TGTGCCAGCAGCTCACAGGGGAACACTGAAGCTTTCTTT. It encodes CASSSQGNTEAFF.

The chain couples TRBV7-9 to TRBJ2-7; 10 positions agree with TRBD1. This CDR3 is built from 15 residues. V shed 4 bases and J 5 bases; nucleotides not matched to a gene: 8. Germline V gene sequence: CDR1 SEHNR, CDR2 FQNEAQ (reference sequence). CDR3 region: CASSSRRQGANEQYF. The CDR3, as DNA: TGTGCCAGCAGCTCAAGAAGACAGGGGGCTAACGAGCAGTACTTC.

V is TRBV2 and J is TRBJ1-5; the D gene is possibly TRBD1 (6 bases). CDR3 size: 15 residues. Germline V gives CDR1 SNHLY, CDR2 FYNNEI. V was cut by 6 bases and J by 0 bases, with 12 bases left in between. CDR3 residues: CASRDSQSSNQPQHF. Written as DNA, the CDR3 is TGTGCCAGCAGGGACAGCCAGTCTAGCAATCAGCCCCAGCATTTT.

The chain joins TRBV19 to TRBJ1-2; TRBD1 matches 8 bases. The CDR3 consists of 16 residues. CDR1 LNHDA and CDR2 SQIVND come from the germline V gene (reference sequence). The V segment lost 5 bases and the J segment 5 bases; nucleotides outside the gene matches: 13. The DNA of the CDR3 is TGTGCCAGTAGTTTACGTGACCGGACAGGGAATTATGGCTACACCTTC. This codes for CASSLRDRTGNYGYTF. Full variable domain (remainder filled in from reference TRBV19 and TRBJ1-2): DGGITQSPKYLFRKEGQNVTLSCEQNLNHDAMYWYRQDPGQGLRLIYYSQIVNDFQKGDIAEGYSVSREKKESFPLTVTSAQKNPTAFYLCASSLRDRTGNYGYTFGSGTRLTVV.

The chain is built from TRBV7-9 and TRBJ1-2, with TRBD1 matching 7 bases. Germline V gene data show CDR1 as SEHNR and CDR2 as FQNEAQ (reference sequence). The CDR3 totals 14 residues. The trim removed 5 bases at V and 7 bases at J, leaving 10 bases unmatched. CDR3 bases: TGTGCCAGCAGCACAGACAGGGACTCTCCTGGCTACACCTTC. This gives the protein CASSTDRDSPGYTF.

The rearrangement uses TRBV6-5 and TRBJ1-1, with D tentatively TRBD1 (6 bases). Germline V gene lookup returns CDR1 MNHEY and CDR2 SVGAGI. CDR3 size: 13 residues. V gave up 5 bases and J gave up 6 bases, with 13 bases separating them. The CDR3 loop is CASSKQGRAEAFF. CDR3 coding DNA: TGTGCCAGCAGTAAACAGGGTAGGGCTGAAGCTTTCTTT.

This clone has just one count. The chain carries TRBV6-5 and TRBJ1-1; TRBD1 is a possible D gene (5 bases). The length of the CDR3 is 14 residues. In germline, CDR1 is MNHEY, CDR2 SVGAGI. The ends were cut back, 0 bases at V and 0 bases at J, with 5 bases in the middle. The DNA for the CDR3 is TGTGCCAGCAGTTACTCACAGGTGAACACTGAAGCTTTCTTT. This sequence encodes CASSYSQVNTEAFF.

This chain uses TRBV7-9 with TRBJ2-1; D not resolved. Germline V gene data show CDR1 as SEHNR and CDR2 as FQNEAQ (reference sequence). The V and J ends lost 0 bases and 5 bases respectively, with 11 bases between them. The CDR3 contains 15 residues. The CDR3, as DNA: TGTGCCAGCAGCTTAGCGTCACAGAAAAACAATGAGCAGTTCTTC. This gives the protein CASSLASQKNNEQFF.

The chain couples TRBV4-2 to TRBJ2-3, with 16 bases that match TRBD2. The junction had 4 bases not matched to a gene; V was cut back by 3 bases and J by 1 base. The CDR3 extends over 18 amino acids. Germline V gives CDR1 LGHNA, CDR2 YNFKEQ. For the CDR3, the DNA is TGTGCCAGCAGCCAGCTCGGGACTAGCGGGAGGGGCACAGATACGCAGTATTTT. This sequence encodes CASSQLGTSGRGTDTQYF.